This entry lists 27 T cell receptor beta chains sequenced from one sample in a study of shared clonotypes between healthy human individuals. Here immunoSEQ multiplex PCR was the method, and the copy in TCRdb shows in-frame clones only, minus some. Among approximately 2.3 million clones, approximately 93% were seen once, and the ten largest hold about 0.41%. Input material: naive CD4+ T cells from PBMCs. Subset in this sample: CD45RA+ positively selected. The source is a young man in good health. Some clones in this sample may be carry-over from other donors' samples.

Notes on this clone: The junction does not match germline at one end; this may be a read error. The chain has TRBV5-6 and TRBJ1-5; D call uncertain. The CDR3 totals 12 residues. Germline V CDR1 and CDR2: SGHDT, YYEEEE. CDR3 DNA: TGTGCCAGCGGCTTCCGGCATCAGCCCCAGCATTTT. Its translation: CASGFRHQPQHF.

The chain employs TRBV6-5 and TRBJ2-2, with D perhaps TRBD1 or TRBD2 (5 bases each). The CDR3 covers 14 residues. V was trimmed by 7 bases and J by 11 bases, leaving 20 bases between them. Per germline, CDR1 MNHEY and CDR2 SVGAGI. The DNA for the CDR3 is TGTGCCAGCACCCCGGGGACCTACTCGTTCGAGCTGTTTTTT. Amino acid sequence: CASTPGTYSFELFF.

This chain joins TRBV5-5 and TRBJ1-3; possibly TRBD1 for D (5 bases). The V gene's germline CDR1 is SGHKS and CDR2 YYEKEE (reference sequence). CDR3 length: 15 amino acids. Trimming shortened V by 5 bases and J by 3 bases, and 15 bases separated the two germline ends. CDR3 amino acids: CASRRGDFLGNTIYF. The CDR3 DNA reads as TGTGCCAGCAGGCGAGGGGACTTCCTTGGAAACACCATATATTTT.

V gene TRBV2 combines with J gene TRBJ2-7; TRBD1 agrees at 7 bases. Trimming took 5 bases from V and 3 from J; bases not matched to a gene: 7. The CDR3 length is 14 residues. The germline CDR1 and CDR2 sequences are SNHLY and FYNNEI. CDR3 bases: TGTGCCAGCAGTCTAGGGACAGCAGACTACGAGCAGTACTTC. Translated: CASSLGTADYEQYF.

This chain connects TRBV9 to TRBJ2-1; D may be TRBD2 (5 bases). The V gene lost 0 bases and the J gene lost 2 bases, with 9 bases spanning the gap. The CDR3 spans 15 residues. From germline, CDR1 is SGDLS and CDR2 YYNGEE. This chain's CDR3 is CASSVDEGTYNEQFF. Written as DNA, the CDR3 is TGTGCCAGCAGCGTAGATGAGGGAACCTACAATGAGCAGTTCTTC.

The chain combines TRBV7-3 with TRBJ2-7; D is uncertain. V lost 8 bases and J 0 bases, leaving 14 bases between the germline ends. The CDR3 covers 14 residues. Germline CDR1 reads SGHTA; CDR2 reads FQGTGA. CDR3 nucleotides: TGTGCCAGCCGCCTAGGCGGAAACTCCTACGAGCAGTACTTC. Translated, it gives CASRLGGNSYEQYF.

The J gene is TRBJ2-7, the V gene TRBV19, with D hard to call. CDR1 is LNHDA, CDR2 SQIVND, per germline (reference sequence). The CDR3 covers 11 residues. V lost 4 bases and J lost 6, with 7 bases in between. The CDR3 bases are TGTGCCAGTAGTACCAGAGGCGAGCAGTACTTC. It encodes CASSTRGEQYF.

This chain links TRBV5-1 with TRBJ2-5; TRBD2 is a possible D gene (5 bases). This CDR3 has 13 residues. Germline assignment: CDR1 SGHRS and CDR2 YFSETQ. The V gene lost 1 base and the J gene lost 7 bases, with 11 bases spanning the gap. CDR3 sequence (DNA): TGCGCCAGCAGCTTGAGTGGTGAGGGGACCCAGTACTTC. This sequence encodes CASSLSGEGTQYF.

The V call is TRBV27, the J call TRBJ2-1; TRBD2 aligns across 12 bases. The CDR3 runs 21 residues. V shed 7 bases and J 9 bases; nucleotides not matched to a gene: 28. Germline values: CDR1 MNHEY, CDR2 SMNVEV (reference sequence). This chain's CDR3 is CASTSIHGSSGRASGFGEQFF. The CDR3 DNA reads TGTGCCAGCACCTCCATACACGGGTCTAGCGGGAGGGCCTCGGGGTTCGGTGAGCAGTTCTTC.

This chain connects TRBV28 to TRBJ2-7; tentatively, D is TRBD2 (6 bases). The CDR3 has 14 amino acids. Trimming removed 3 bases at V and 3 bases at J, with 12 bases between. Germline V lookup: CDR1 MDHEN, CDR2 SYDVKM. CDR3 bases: TGTGCCAGCAGTTTCGGGGGAATCAGCTACGAGCAGTACTTC. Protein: CASSFGGISYEQYF.

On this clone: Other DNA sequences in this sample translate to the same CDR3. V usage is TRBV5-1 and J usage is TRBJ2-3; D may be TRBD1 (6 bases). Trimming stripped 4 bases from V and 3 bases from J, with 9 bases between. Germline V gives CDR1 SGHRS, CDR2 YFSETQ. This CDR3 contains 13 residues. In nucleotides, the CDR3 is TGCGCCAGCAGCCAGGGGTCGACAGATACGCAGTATTTT. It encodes CASSQGSTDTQYF.

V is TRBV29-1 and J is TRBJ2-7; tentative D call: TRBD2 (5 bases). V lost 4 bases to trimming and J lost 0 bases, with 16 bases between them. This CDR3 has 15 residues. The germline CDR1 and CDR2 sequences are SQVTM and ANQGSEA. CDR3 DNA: TGCAGCGTTGTCCGGGGAACGGGCAGCTCCTACGAGCAGTACTTC. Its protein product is CSVVRGTGSSYEQYF.

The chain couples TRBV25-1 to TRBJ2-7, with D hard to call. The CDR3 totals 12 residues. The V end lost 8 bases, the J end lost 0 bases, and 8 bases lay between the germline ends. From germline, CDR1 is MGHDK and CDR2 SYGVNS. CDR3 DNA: TGTGCCAGCGCACTGAGCTCCTACGAGCAGTACTTC. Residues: CASALSSYEQYF.

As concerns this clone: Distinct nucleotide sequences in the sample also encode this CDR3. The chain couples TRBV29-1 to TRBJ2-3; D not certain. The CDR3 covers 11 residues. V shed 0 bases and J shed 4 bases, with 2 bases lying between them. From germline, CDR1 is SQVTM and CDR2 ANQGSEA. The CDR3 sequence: CSVEEADTQYF. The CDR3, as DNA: TGCAGCGTTGAAGAGGCAGATACGCAGTATTTT.

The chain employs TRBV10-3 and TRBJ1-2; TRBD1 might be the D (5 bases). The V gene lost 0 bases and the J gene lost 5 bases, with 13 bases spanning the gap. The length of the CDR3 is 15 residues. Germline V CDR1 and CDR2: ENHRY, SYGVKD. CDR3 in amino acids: CAISESSGNSYGYTF. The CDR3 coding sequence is TGTGCCATCAGTGAGTCATCAGGGAACTCTTATGGCTACACCTTC.

The CDR3 is CASSSTSGPWDEQFF. The CDR3 coding sequence is TGTGCCAGCAGCTCGACTAGCGGGCCGTGGGATGAGCAGTTCTTC. The chain uses TRBV7-2 and TRBJ2-1; 10 nucleotides match TRBD2. Losses at the gene ends were 4 bases for V and 8 bases for J; bases not matched to a gene: 8. From germline, CDR1 is SGHTA and CDR2 FQGNSA. CDR3 length: 15 amino acids.

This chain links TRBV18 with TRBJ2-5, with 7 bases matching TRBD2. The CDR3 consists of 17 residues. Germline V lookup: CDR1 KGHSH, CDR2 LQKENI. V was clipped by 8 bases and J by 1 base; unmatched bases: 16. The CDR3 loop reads CASREWPASSGQETQYF. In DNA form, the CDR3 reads TGTGCCAGCCGAGAGTGGCCAGCGTCTAGCGGCCAAGAGACCCAGTACTTC.

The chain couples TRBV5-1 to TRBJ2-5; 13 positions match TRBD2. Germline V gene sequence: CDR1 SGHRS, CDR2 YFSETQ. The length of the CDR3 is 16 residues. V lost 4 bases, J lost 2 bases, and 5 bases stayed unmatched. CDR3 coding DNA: TGCGCCAGCAGCAAAAGGACTAGCGGGGGACAAGAGACCCAGTACTTC. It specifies CASSKRTSGGQETQYF.

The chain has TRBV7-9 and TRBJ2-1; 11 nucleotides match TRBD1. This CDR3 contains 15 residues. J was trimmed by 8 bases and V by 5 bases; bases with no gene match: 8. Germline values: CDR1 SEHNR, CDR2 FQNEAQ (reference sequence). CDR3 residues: CASSLDRGRIDEQFF. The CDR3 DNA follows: TGTGCCAGCAGCCTGGACAGGGGGCGAATCGATGAGCAGTTCTTC.

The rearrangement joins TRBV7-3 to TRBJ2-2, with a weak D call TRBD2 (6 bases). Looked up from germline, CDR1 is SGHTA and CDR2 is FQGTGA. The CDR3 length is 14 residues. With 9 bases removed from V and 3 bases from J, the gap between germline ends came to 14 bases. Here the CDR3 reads CASGTGAHTGELFF. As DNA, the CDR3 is TGTGCCAGTGGGACGGGAGCGCACACCGGGGAGCTGTTTTTT. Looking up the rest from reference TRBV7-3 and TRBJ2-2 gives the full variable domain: GAGVSQTPSNKVTEKGKYVELRCDPISGHTALYWYRQSLGQGPEFLIYFQGTGAADDSGLPNDRFFAVRPEGSVSTLKIQRTERGDSAVYLCASGTGAHTGELFFGEGSRLTVL.

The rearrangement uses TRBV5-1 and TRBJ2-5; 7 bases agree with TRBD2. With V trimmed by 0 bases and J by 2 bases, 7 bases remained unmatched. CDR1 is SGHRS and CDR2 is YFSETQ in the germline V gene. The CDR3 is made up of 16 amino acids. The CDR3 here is CASSLAGTTIQETQYF. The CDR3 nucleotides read TGCGCCAGCAGCTTGGCCGGGACTACCATTCAAGAGACCCAGTACTTC.

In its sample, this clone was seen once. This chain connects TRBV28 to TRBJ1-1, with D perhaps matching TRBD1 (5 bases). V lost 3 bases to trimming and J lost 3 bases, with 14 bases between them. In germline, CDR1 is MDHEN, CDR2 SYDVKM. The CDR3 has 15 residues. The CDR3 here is CASSLSDSYYTEAFF. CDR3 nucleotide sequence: TGTGCCAGCAGTTTGAGTGACAGCTACTACACTGAAGCTTTCTTT.

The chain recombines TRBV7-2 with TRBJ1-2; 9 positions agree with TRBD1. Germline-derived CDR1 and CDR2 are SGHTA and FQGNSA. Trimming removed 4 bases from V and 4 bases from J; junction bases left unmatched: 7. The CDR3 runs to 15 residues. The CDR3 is CASSSRTGDPYGYTF. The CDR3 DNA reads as TGTGCCAGCAGCTCGCGGACAGGGGACCCCTATGGCTACACCTTC. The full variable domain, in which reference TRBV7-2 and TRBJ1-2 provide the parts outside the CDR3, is GAGVSQSPSNKVTEKGKDVELRCDPISGHTALYWYRQSLGQGLEFLIYFQGNSAPDKSGLPSDRFSAERTGGSVSTLTIQRTQQEDSAVYLCASSSRTGDPYGYTFGSGTRLTVV.

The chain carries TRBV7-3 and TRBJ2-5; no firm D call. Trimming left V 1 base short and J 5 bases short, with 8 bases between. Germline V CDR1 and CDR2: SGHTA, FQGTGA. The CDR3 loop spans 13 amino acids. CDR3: CASSLNVGETQYF. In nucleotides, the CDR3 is TGTGCCAGCAGCTTAAACGTGGGGGAGACCCAGTACTTC.

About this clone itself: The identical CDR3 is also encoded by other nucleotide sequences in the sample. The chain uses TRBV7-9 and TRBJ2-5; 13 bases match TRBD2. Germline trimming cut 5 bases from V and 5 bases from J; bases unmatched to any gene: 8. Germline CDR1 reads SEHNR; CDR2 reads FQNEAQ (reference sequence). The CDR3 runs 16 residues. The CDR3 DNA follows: TGTGCCAGCAGCCCAGGACTAGCGGGAGTAAGTGAGACCCAGTACTTC. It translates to CASSPGLAGVSETQYF.

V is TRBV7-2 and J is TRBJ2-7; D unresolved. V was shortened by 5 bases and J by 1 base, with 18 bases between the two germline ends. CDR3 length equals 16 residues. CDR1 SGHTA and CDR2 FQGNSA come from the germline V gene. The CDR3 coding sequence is TGTGCCAGCAGCCCGCTATCTACCTCCGGATCCTACGAGCAGTACTTC. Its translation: CASSPLSTSGSYEQYF.

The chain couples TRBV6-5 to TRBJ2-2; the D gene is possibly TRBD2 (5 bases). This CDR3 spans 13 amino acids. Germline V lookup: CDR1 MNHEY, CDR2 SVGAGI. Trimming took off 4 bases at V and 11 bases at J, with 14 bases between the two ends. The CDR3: CASSSRGAAELFF. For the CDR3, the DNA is TGTGCCAGCAGTTCTCGGGGTGCCGCTGAGCTGTTTTTT.